This T cell receptor (beta chain) was recovered during a study of blood T cell repertoires in COVID-19. Sequencing was performed with immunoSEQ multiplex PCR; in TCRdb, only in-frame clones are kept and a portion is missing. The data show 250,000 to 350,000 clones, about 88% seen once. Germline loops: CDR1 MNHEY, CDR2 SMNVEV (reference sequence). V was pared by 3 bases and J by 2 bases, with 7 bases between. This CDR3 region has 13 residues. The sequence was collected from a woman aged 25-40 years with COVID-19, enrolled during active disease. The sequencing sample was made of peripheral blood. This sequence joins TRBV27 and TRBJ1-2; D remains ambiguous. The CDR3 nucleotides read TGTGCCAGCAGTTTCGGGTTCAACTATGGCTACACCTTC. Encoded protein: CASSFGFNYGYTF.